The clone carrying this T cell receptor beta chain was detected a few times. CDR1 is LNHNV and CDR2 is YYDKDF in the germline V gene (reference sequence). The CDR3 loop spans 15 amino acids. Trimming took off 0 bases at V and 1 base at J, with 7 bases between the two ends. This record belongs to a study of blood T cell repertoires in COVID-19. Study-level information: The samples span acute and convalescent COVID-19 from the United States, Italy and Spain. Sample material is recorded as cDNA or gDNA derived from T cells, B-cell-depleted T cells, or PBMCs.

Authors' methods: Estimation of nucleated cell counts was performed using reference gene primer amplification. Only in-frame clones appear in the TCRdb table, and some are missing; sequencing was by immunoSEQ multiplex PCR. V and J calls and clone size are given by that table; D and trimming were obtained from the DNA. There are some 87,000 clones in the sample; around 87% occur only once, and 17% lies in the top ten. The chain links TRBV15 to TRBJ1-5, with D possibly matching TRBD1 (5 bases). Source material: peripheral blood. The clonotype was recovered from a human donor in a cohort sampled during active COVID-19. The CDR3 sequence: CATSRDGGSNQPQHF. In nucleotides, the CDR3 is TGTGCCACCAGCAGAGATGGGGGGAGCAATCAGCCCCAGCATTTT.